This T cell receptor beta chain came from a study of blood T cell repertoires in COVID-19. For the study at large: The United States, Italy and Spain provided the acute and convalescent COVID-19 samples. PBMCs, B-cell-depleted T cells, or T cells were the source of the cDNA or gDNA that made up the material.

The authors' processing: Nucleated cell counts were estimated from reference gene primer amplification. Sequencing used immunoSEQ multiplex PCR; TCRdb keeps in-frame clones, though not all of them. V and J calls and clone size are given by that table; D and trimming were obtained from the DNA. The data contain 250,000 to 300,000 clones, 91% of them singletons. Germline-derived CDR1 and CDR2 are SGDLS and YYNGEE. The length of the CDR3 is 13 residues. V was cut by 0 bases and J by 3 bases, with 6 bases left in between. Seattle's enrolled individuals joined amid active infection and were then monitored longitudinally.

The V call is TRBV9, the J call TRBJ1-1; a weak D match, TRBD1 (6 bases). Sample: peripheral blood. This clonotype was sampled from a woman in her thirties with COVID-19, enrolled during active disease. CDR3 DNA sequence: TGTGCCAGCAGCGTAGCAGGGGACACTGAAGCTTTCTTT. Amino acids: CASSVAGDTEAFF.